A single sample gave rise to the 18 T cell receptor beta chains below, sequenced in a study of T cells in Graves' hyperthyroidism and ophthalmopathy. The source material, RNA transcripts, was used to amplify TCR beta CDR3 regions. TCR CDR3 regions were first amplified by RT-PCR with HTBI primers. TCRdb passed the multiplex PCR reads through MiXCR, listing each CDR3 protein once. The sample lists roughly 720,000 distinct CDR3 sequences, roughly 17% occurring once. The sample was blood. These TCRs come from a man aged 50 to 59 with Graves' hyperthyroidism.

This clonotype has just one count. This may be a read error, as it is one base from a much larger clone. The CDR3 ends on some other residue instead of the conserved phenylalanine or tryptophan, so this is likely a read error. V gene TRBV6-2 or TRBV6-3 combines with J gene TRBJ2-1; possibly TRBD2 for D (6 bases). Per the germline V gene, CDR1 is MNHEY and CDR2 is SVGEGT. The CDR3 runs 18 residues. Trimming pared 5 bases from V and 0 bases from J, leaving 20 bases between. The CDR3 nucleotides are TGTGCCAGCAGTGGTCTTGGGGACTTCTGGAGCTCCTACAATGAGCAGTTCTTA. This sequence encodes CASSGLGDFWSSYNEQFL.

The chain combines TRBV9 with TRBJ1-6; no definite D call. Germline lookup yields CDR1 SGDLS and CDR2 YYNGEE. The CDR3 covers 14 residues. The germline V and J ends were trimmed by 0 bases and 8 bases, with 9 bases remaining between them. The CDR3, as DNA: TGTGCCAGCAGCGTAGACTCAGGTTATTCACCCCTCCACTTT. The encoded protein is CASSVDSGYSPLHF.

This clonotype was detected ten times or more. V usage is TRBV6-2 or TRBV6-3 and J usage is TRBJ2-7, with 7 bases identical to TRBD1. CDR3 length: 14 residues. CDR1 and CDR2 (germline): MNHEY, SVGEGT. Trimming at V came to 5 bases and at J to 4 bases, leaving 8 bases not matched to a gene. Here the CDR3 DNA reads TGTGCCAGCAGTCGACTGACAGGGTTATACGAGCAGTACTTC. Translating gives CASSRLTGLYEQYF.

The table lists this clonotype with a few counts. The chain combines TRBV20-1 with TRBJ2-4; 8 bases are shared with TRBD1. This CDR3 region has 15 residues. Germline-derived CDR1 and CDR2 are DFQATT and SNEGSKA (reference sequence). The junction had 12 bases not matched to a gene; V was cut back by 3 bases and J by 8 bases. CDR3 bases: TGCAGTGCTAGCCCCTGGACAGGGCAGGTAGACATTCAGTACTTC. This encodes CSASPWTGQVDIQYF.

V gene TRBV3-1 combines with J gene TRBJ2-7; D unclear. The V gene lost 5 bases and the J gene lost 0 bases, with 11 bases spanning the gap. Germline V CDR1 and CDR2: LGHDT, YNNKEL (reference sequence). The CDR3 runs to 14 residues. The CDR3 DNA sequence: TGTGCCAGCAGCTATGACATGAGCTCCTACGAGCAGTACTTC. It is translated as CASSYDMSSYEQYF.

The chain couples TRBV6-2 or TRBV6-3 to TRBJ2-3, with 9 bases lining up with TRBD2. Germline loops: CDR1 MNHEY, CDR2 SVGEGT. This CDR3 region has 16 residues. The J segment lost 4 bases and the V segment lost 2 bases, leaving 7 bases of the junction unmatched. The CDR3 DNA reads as TGTGCCAGCAGTTACGTCTTAGCGGGAGTGGCAGATACGCAGTATTTT. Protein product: CASSYVLAGVADTQYF.

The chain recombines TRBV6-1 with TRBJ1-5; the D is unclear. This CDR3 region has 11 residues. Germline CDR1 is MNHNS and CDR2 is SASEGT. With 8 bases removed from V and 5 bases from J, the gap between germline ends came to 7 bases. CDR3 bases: TGTGCCAGCGCCTATGATCAGCCCCAGCATTTT. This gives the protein CASAYDQPQHF.

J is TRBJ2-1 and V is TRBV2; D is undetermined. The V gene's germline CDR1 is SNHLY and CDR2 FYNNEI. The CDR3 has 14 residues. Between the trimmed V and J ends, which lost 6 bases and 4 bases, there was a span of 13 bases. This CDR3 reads CASRVGRTYNEQFF. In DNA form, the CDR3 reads TGTGCCAGCAGGGTTGGACGGACGTACAATGAGCAGTTCTTC.

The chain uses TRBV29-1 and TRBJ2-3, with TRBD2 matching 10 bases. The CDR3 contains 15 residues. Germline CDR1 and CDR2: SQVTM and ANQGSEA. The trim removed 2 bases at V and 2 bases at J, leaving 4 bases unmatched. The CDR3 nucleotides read TGCAGCGTTGAACTAGCGGGAGCGATCACAGATACGCAGTATTTT. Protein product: CSVELAGAITDTQYF.

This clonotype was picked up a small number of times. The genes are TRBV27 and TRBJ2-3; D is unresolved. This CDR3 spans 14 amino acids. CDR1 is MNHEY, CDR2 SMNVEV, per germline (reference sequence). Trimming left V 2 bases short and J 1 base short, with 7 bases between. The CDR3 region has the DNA TGTGCCAGCAGTTTAATCAGCGGCACAGATACGCAGTATTTT. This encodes CASSLISGTDTQYF.

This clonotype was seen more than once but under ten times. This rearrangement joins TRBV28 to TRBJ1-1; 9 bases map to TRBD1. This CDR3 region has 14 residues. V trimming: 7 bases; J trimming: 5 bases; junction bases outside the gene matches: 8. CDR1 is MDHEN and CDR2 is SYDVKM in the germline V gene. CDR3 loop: CASTDGGQGTEAFF. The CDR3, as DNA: TGTGCCAGCACCGATGGGGGACAGGGAACTGAAGCTTTCTTT.

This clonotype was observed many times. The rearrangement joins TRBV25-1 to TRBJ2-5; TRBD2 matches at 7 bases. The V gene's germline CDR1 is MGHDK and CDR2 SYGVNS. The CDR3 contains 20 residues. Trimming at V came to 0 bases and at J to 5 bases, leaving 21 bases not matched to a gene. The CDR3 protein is CASSEYKGPAGEFWGETQYF. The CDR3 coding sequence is TGTGCCAGCAGTGAATATAAGGGTCCGGCGGGAGAGTTCTGGGGGGAGACCCAGTACTTC.

CDR3 residues: CASKYRMNTEAFF. CDR3 sequence (DNA): TGTGCCAGCAAATACAGGATGAACACTGAAGCTTTCTTT. The chain recombines TRBV2 with TRBJ1-1; weak D call: TRBD1 (5 bases). The CDR3 spans 13 residues. From germline, CDR1 is SNHLY and CDR2 FYNNEI. The V end lost 7 bases, the J end lost 0 bases, and 9 bases lay between the germline ends.

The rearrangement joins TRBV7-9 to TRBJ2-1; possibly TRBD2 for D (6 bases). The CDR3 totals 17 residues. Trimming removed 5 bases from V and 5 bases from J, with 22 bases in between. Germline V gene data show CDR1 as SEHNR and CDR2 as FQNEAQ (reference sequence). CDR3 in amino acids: CASSPGFAGSLNNEQFF. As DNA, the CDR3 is TGTGCCAGCAGCCCGGGGTTCGCGGGGAGCCTCAACAATGAGCAGTTCTTC.

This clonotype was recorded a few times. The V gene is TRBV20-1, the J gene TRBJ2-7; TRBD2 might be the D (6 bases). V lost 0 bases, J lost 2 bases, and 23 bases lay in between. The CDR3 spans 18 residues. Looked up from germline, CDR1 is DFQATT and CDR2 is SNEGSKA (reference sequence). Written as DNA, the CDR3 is TGCAGTGCTAGAGAGAACGTAGGAGGGGACCATACCCCCTACGAGCAGTACTTC. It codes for CSARENVGGDHTPYEQYF.

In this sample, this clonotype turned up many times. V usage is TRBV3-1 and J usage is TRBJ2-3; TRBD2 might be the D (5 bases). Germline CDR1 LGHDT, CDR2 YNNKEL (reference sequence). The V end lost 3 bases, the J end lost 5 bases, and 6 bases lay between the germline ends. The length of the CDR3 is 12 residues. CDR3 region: CASSHRGDTQYF. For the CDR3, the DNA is TGTGCCAGCAGCCACCGGGGAGATACGCAGTATTTT.

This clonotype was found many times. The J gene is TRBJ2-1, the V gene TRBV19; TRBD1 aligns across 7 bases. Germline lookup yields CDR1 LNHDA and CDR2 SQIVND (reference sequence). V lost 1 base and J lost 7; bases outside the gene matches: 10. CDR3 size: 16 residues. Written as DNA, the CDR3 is TGTGCCAGTAGTATAGCAAGACAGGGTGGCGGGAATGAGCAGTTCTTC. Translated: CASSIARQGGGNEQFF. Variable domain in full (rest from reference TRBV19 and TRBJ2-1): DGGITQSPKYLFRKEGQNVTLSCEQNLNHDAMYWYRQDPGQGLRLIYYSQIVNDFQKGDIAEGYSVSREKKESFPLTVTSAQKNPTAFYLCASSIARQGGGNEQFFGPGTRLTVL.

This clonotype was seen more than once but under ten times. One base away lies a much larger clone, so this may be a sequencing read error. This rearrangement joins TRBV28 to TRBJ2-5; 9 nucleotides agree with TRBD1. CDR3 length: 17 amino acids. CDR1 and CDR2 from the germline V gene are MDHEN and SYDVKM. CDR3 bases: TGTGCCAGCAGTCGCGACAGGGGGACCGAGTACCAAGAGACCCGGTACTTC. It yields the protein CASSRDRGTEYQETRYF.